The 3 T cell receptor beta chains given below trace back to one sample, sequenced in a study of spatial heterogeneity in lung cancer. TCRdb passed the 5' RACE reads through MiXCR, listing each CDR3 protein once. In the table there are about 120,000 distinct CDR3 sequences, roughly an eighth of which are singletons. The time point denotes: blood at routine non-recurrence follow-up after resection. The input material, whole RNA from tumor, nontumor lung or frozen PBMC, was sequenced unsorted. This material consisted of PBMCs, taken at follow-up. Receptor source: a male donor with early-stage non-small cell lung cancer.

At least ten counts were recorded for this clonotype. This chain links TRBV2 with TRBJ2-7; D gene ambiguous. Per germline, CDR1 SNHLY and CDR2 FYNNEI. This CDR3 comprises 11 residues. With 6 bases removed from V and 2 bases from J, the gap between germline ends came to 5 bases. The chain's CDR3 is CASRRTYEQYF. The DNA of the CDR3 is TGTGCCAGCAGGCGGACCTACGAGCAGTACTTC.

This chain joins TRBV4-1 and TRBJ2-2, with unresolved D. The CDR3 spans 12 residues. V was pared by 1 base and J by 6 bases, with 3 bases between. CDR1 and CDR2 (germline): MGHRA, YSYEKL. The CDR3 is CASSQASGELFF. In DNA form, the CDR3 reads TGCGCCAGCAGCCAAGCGTCCGGGGAGCTGTTTTTT.

The J gene is TRBJ1-1, the V gene TRBV7-3; D might be TRBD1 (5 bases). Germline values: CDR1 SGHTA, CDR2 FQGTGA. With 1 base removed from V and 4 bases from J, the gap between germline ends came to 13 bases. The length of the CDR3 is 15 residues. The CDR3 DNA is TGTGCCAGCAGCTTAAACCCCGGGAGGGGCACTGAAGCTTTCTTT. Protein: CASSLNPGRGTEAFF.